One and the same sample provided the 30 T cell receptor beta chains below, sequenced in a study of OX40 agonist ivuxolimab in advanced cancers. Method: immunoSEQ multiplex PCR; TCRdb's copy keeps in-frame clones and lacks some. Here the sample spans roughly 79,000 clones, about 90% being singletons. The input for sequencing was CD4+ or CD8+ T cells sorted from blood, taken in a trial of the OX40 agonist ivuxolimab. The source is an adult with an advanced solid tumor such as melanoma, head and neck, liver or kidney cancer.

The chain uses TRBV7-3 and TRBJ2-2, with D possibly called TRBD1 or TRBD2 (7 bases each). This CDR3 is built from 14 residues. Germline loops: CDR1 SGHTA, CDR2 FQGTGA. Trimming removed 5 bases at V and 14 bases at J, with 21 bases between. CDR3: CASSPNGGGGGLFF. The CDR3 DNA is TGTGCCAGCAGCCCGAACGGAGGGGGCGGGGGTCTGTTTTTT.

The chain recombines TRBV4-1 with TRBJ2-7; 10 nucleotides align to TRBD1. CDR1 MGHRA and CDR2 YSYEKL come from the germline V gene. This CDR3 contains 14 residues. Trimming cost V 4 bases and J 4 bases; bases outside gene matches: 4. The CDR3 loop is CASSRPGQGYEQYF. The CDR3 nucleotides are TGCGCCAGCAGCCGACCGGGACAGGGGTACGAGCAGTACTTC.

This CDR3 is CASSIRGLAWPGELFF. The CDR3 nucleotides are TGTGCCAGTAGTATTAGGGGACTAGCTTGGCCCGGGGAGCTGTTTTTT. This chain connects TRBV19 to TRBJ2-2, with 9 nucleotides matching TRBD2. Trimming removed 3 bases from V and 6 bases from J; junction bases left unmatched: 8. This CDR3 has 16 amino acids. Looked up from germline, CDR1 is LNHDA and CDR2 is SQIVND (reference sequence).

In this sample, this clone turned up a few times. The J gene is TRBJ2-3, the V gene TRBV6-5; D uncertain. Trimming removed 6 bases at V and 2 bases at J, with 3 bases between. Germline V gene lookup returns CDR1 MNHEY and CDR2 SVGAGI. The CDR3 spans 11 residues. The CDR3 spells CASRLTDTQYF. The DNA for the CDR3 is TGTGCCAGCAGGCTCACAGATACGCAGTATTTT.

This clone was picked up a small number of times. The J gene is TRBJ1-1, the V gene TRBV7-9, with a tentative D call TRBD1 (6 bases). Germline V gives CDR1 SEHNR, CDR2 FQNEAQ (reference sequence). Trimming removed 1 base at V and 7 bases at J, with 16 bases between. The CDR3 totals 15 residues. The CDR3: CASSLGAGDTHEAFF. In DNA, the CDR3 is TGTGCCAGCAGCTTAGGAGCTGGGGACACTCATGAAGCTTTCTTT.

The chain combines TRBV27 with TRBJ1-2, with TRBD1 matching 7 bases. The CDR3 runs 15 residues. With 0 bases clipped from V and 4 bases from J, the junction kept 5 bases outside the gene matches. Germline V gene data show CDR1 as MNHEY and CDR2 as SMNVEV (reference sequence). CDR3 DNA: TGTGCCAGCAGTTTATCTAATGACAGGGCCTATGGCTACACCTTC. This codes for CASSLSNDRAYGYTF.

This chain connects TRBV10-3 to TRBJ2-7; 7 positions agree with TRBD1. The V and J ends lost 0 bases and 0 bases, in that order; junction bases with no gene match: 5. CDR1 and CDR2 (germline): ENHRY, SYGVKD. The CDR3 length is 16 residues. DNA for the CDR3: TGTGCCATCAGTGAGTCGGCCGGGACAGCCTCCTACGAGCAGTACTTC. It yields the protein CAISESAGTASYEQYF.

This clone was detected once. The CDR3 sequence is CSVEGRGPQETQYF. The CDR3 region has the DNA TGCAGCGTTGAAGGGCGGGGACCCCAAGAGACCCAGTACTTC. This chain joins TRBV29-1 and TRBJ2-5; D is possibly TRBD2 (6 bases). CDR3 length: 14 amino acids. Trimming removed 1 base at V and 1 base at J, with 10 bases between. Looked up from germline, CDR1 is SQVTM and CDR2 is ANQGSEA.

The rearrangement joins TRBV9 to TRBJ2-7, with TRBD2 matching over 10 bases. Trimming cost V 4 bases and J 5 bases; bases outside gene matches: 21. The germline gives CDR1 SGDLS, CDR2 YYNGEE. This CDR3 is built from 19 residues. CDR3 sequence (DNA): TGTGCCAGCAGCCCTAATTCCCTAGCGGGAGTGGGAGTCCCCCACGAGCAGTACTTC. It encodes CASSPNSLAGVGVPHEQYF.

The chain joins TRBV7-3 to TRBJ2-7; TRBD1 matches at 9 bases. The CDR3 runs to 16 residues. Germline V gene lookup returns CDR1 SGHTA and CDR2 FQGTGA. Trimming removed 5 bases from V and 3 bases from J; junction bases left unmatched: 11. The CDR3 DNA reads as TGTGCCAGCAGCCCCTGGGGCGGGGGACAGGGCTACGAGCAGTACTTC. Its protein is CASSPWGGGQGYEQYF.

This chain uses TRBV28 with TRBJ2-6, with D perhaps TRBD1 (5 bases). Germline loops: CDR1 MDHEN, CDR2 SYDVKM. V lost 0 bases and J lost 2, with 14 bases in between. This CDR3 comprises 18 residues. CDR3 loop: CASSLWRQGQTGANVLTF. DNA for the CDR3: TGTGCCAGCAGTTTATGGAGGCAGGGCCAAACTGGGGCCAACGTCCTGACTTTC.

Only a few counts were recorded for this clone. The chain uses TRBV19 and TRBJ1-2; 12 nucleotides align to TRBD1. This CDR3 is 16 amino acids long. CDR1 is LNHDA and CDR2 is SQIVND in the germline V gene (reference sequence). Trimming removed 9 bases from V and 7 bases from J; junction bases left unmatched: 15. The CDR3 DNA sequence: TGTGCCAGCAAACAAACCGGGACAGGGGGCGTCATTGGCTACACCTTC. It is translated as CASKQTGTGGVIGYTF.

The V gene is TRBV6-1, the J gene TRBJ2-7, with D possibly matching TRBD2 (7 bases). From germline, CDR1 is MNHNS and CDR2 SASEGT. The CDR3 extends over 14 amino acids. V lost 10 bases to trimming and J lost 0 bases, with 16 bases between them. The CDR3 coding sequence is TGTGCCACCCTAAGGGGGGGGACCTCCTACGAGCAGTACTTC. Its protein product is CATLRGGTSYEQYF.

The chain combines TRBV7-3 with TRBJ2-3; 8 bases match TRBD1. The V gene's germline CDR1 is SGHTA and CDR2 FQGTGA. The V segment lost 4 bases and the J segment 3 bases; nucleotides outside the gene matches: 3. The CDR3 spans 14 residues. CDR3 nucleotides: TGTGCCAGCAGCTCCGGACAGGGAACAGATACGCAGTATTTT. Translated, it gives CASSSGQGTDTQYF.

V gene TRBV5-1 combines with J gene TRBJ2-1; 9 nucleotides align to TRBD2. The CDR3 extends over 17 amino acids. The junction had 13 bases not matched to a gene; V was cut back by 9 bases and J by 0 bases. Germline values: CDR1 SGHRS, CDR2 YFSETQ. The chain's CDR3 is CATSVSSGDHSYNEQFF. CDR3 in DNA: TGCGCCACCTCGGTTTCTAGCGGGGACCACTCCTACAATGAGCAGTTCTTC.

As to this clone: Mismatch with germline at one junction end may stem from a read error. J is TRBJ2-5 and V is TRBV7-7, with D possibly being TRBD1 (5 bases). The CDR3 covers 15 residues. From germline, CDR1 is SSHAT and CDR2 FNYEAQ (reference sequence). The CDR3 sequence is CASSSLDSSQETQYF. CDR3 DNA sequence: TGTGCTAGCAGCTCACTCGACAGTTCCCAAGAGACCCAGTACTTC.

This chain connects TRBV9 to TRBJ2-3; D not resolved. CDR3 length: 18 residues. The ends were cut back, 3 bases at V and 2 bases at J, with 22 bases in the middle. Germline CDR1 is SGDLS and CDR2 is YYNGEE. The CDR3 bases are TGTGCCAGCAGCGGACGCGTAGAGCAGGTTAGTTCCACAGATACGCAGTATTTT. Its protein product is CASSGRVEQVSSTDTQYF.

The CDR3 loop is CASSSAGSSYNEQFF. CDR3 nucleotides: TGTGCCAGCAGTTCAGCAGGGAGCTCCTACAATGAGCAGTTCTTC. V is TRBV6-5 and J is TRBJ2-1, with D possibly called TRBD1 or TRBD2 (5 bases each). CDR1 is MNHEY and CDR2 is SVGAGI in the germline V gene. Between the trimmed V and J ends, which lost 4 bases and 0 bases, there was a span of 10 bases. The CDR3 loop spans 15 amino acids.

DNA of the CDR3: TGTGCCAGCACCACGACAGGGAGGAGCACTGAAGCTTTCTTT. Its translation: CASTTTGRSTEAFF. The chain couples TRBV5-6 to TRBJ1-1, with 7 nucleotides matching TRBD1. The V and J ends lost 6 bases and 4 bases, in that order; junction bases with no gene match: 9. Looked up from germline, CDR1 is SGHDT and CDR2 is YYEEEE. The CDR3 is made up of 14 amino acids.

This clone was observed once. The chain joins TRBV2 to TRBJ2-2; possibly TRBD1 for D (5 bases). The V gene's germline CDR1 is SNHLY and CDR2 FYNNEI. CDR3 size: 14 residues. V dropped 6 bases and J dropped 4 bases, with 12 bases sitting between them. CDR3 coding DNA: TGTGCCAGCAGGGCAGGGTATCGCACCGGGGAGCTGTTTTTT. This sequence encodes CASRAGYRTGELFF.

The CDR3 DNA sequence: TGTGCCAGCTCGCGCTGGGAGGTGGAGACCCAGTACTTC. Its protein product is CASSRWEVETQYF. The chain employs TRBV18 and TRBJ2-5; D is possibly TRBD2 (6 bases). The CDR3 consists of 13 residues. Trimming stripped 6 bases from V and 5 bases from J, with 13 bases between. The germline CDR1 and CDR2 sequences are KGHSH and LQKENI.

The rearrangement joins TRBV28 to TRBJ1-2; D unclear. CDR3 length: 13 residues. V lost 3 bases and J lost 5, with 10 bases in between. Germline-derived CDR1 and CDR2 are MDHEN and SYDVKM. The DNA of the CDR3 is TGTGCCAGCAGTTTTCAGCTGACTTATGGCTACACCTTC. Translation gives CASSFQLTYGYTF.

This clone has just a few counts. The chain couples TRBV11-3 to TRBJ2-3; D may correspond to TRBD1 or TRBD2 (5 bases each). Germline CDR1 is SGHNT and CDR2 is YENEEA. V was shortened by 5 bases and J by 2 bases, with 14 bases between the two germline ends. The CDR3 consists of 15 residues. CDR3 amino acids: CASSRRDGYTDTQYF. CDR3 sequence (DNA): TGTGCCAGCAGCCGAAGGGACGGATACACAGATACGCAGTATTTT.

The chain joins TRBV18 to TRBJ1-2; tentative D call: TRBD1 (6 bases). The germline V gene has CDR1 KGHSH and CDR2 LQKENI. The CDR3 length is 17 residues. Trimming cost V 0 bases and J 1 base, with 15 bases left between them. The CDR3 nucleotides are TGTGCCAGCTCACCACCGGGGGGCGCCTGGAGTAACTATGGCTACACCTTC. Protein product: CASSPPGGAWSNYGYTF.

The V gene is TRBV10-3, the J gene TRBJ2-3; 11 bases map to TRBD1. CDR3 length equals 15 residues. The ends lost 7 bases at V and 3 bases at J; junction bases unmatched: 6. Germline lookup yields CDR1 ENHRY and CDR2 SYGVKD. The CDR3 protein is CAIMVGQGGTDTQYF. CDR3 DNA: TGTGCCATCATGGTGGGACAGGGGGGGACAGATACGCAGTATTTT.

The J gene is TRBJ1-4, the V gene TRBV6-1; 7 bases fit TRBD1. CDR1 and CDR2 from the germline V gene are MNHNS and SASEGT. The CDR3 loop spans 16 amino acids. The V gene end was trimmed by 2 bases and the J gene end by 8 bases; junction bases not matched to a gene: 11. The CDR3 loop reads CASSEPGDAGGEKLFF. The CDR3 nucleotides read TGTGCCAGCAGTGAACCCGGGGATGCAGGGGGGGAAAAACTGTTTTTT.

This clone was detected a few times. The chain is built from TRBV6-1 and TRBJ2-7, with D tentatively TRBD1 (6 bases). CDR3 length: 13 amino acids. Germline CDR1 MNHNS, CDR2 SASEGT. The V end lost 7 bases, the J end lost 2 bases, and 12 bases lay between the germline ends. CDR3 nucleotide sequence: TGTGCCAGCACCTCAGACAGGACCTACGAGCAGTACTTC. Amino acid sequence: CASTSDRTYEQYF.

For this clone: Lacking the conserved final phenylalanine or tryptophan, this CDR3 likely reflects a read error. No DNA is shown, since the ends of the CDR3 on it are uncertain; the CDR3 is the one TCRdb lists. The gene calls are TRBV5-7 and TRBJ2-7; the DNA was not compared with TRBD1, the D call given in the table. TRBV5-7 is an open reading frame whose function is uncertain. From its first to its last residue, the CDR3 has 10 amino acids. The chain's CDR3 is CASSCTGAHD.

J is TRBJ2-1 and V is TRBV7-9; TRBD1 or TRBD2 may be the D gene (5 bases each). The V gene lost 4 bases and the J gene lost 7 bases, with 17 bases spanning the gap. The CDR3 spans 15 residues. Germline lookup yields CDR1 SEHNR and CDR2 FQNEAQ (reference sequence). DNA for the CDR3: TGTGCCAGCAGCTCGTTTGGGGGAGTGCGGAATGAGCAGTTCTTC. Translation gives CASSSFGGVRNEQFF.

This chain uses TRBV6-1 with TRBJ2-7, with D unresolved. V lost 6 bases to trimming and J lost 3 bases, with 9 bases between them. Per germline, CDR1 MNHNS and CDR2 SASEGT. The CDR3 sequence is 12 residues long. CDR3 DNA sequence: TGTGCCAGCAGGATGGGCAGCTACGAGCAGTACTTC. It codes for CASRMGSYEQYF.